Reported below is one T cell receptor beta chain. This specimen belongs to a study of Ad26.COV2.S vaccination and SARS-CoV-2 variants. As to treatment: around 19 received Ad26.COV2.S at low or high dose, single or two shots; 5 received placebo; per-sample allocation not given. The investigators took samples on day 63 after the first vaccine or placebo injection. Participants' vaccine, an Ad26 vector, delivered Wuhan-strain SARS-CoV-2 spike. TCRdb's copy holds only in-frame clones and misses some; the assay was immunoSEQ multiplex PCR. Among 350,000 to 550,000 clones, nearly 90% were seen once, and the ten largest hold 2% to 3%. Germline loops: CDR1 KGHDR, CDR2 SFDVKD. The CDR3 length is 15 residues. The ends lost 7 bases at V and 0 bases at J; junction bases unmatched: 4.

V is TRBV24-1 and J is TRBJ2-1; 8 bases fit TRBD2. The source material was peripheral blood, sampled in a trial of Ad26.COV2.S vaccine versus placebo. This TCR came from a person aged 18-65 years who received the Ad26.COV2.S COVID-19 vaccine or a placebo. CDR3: CATSGGDSSYNEQFF. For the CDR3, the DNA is TGTGCCACCAGCGGGGGGGATAGCTCCTACAATGAGCAGTTCTTC.